This TCR beta chain was retrieved from a study of cytomegalovirus exposure and HLA in healthy donors. As regards this clone: Its antigen remains unknown.

General study results and limits: It was likely that a cluster of highly shared sequence variants was a sequencing artifact.

13 Jbeta primers and 60 Vbeta primers were used for the PCR. Profiled with immunoSEQ multiplex PCR; TCRdb holds only in-frame clones, not every one. In the table there are under 70,000 clones, around four fifths of which are singletons. The sample consisted of PBMCs. The sequence was collected from a man aged 50 to 59 in good health and CMV-seronegative.

Here the CDR3 reads CASSPYGTGGGSEKLFF. In nucleotides, the CDR3 is TGTGCCAGCAGCCCCTACGGGACAGGGGGCGGGAGTGAAAAACTGTTTTTT. The chain employs TRBV7-2 and TRBJ1-4; 12 nucleotides agree with TRBD1. V trimming: 5 bases; J trimming: 7 bases; junction bases outside the gene matches: 11. CDR3 length: 17 amino acids. CDR1 and CDR2 (germline): SGHTA, FQGNSA.